The rows below give T cell receptor beta chains drawn from one sample of a study of shared T cell receptors in the human thymus. Here immunoSEQ multiplex PCR was the method, and the copy in TCRdb shows in-frame clones only, minus some. This sample has some 640,000 clones, with around 87% found just once. The same sample was also used in a study of human thymus T cells.

The specimen sequenced was thymocytes. These receptor sequences come from a boy younger than two with a congenital heart defect. Each CDR3 is given with its conserved first and last residue. A D gene is named only where the DNA matches it firmly. Clone size is not always given. Where it is, it says once, few, many or a class for expanded clones.

D	J	size	V	DNA	CDR3
TRBD1	TRBJ1-2	once	TRBV25-1	TGTGCCAGTACTACAGGGGGGTGGGATGGCTACACCTTC	CASTTGGWDGYTF
TRBD2	TRBJ2-1	NA	TRBV4-1	TGCGCCAGCAGCCAAGATTCAGCGGGAGGTTGGTTCTTC	CASSQDSAGGWFF
TRBD1	TRBJ1-5	NA	TRBV7-2	TGTGCCAGCAGCTACCGACAGGGGAGCAATCAGCCCCAGCATTTT	CASSYRQGSNQPQHF
TRBD1	TRBJ1-2	NA	TRBV7-9	TGTGCCAGCAGCTGGACAGGGACCTATGGCTACACCTTC	CASSWTGTYGYTF
NA	TRBJ2-1	NA	TRBV4-3	TGCGCCAGCAGCCAAGAATCCCTTTGGGTTGGAGTTGAAGACTACAATGAGCAGTTCTTC	CASSQESLWVGVEDYNEQFF
NA	TRBJ1-5	NA	TRBV30	TGTGCCTGGAGCCCTAACCGGGCGGGGAATCAGCCCCAGCATTTT	CAWSPNRAGNQPQHF
NA	TRBJ2-2	NA	TRBV12-5	TGTGCTAGTAGCCCTAGTACCGGGGAGCTGTTTTTT	CASSPSTGELFF
TRBD2	TRBJ2-3	NA	TRBV4-1	TGCGCCAGCAGCCAAGGATCCAGCGGGAGGACAGATACGCAGTATTTT	CASSQGSSGRTDTQYF
NA	TRBJ2-7	few	TRBV27	TGTGCCAGCAGAGCTCAGGGATTCTCCTACGAGCAGTACTTC	CASRAQGFSYEQYF
NA	TRBJ2-1	NA	TRBV4-3	TGCGCCAGCAGCCAAGATCTTAAGTCTGGCTTCGAGTTCTTC	CASSQDLKSGFEFF
TRBD2	TRBJ2-1	NA	TRBV27	TGTGCCAGCAGTCATCTATCAGGGCGGGGGGGTCGATACAATGAGCAGTTCTTC	CASSHLSGRGGRYNEQFF
NA	TRBJ1-2	NA	TRBV6-1	TGTGCCAGCAGTGAAGATGACATTATCTACACCTTC	CASSEDDIIYTF
TRBD2	TRBJ2-1	NA	TRBV29-1	TGCAGCGTCCCCATAGCGGGGGACAATGAGCAGTTCTTC	CSVPIAGDNEQFF
TRBD1	TRBJ1-1	NA	TRBV9	TGTGCCAGCAGCACAGGGGGCGGGAACACTGAAGCTTTCTTT	CASSTGGGNTEAFF
TRBD1	TRBJ1-5	once	TRBV6-5	TGTGCCAGCGGAGGACAGGACAATCAGCCCCAGCATTTT	CASGGQDNQPQHF
NA	TRBJ1-5	NA	TRBV29-1	TGCAGCGTTGAGCAGGGTGTAGGTCAGCCCCAGCATTTT	CSVEQGVGQPQHF
TRBD2	TRBJ2-2	NA	TRBV7-9	TGTGCCAGCAGCTTAGGTCCGGGAGCGGGGGACACCGGGGAGCTGTTTTTT	CASSLGPGAGDTGELFF
NA	TRBJ1-1	NA	TRBV11-3	TGTGCCAGCAGCTTATTCTTTAGACAGCTAAACACTGAAGCTTTCTTT	CASSLFFRQLNTEAFF
TRBD1	TRBJ2-1	NA	TRBV4-1	TGCACCAGCAGCCAATTAGGGCAGGGGGTGGAATTTGACTACAATGAGCAGTTCTTC	CTSSQLGQGVEFDYNEQFF
TRBD1	TRBJ2-5	NA	TRBV30	TGTGCCTGGAGTGAGTCAGGGGGCTTCGGAGAGACCCAGTACTTC	CAWSESGGFGETQYF
NA	TRBJ1-1	NA	TRBV11-2	TGTGCCAGCAGTCCTCGACAGTTCAACACTGAAGCTTTCTTT	CASSPRQFNTEAFF
TRBD2	TRBJ2-7	NA	TRBV5-1	TGCGCCAGCAGCACCGAAGATGGACTAGCGGATGAGCAGTACTTC	CASSTEDGLADEQYF
NA	TRBJ1-2	NA	TRBV29-1	TGCAGCGTTGTTCTTCCAGTTCCACCCTCCTATGGCTACACCTTC	CSVVLPVPPSYGYTF
TRBD2	TRBJ2-7	NA	TRBV15	TGTGCCACCAGCAGAGCGCGGGGGACTAGCGGGAGTCGGGACGAGCAGTACTTC	CATSRARGTSGSRDEQYF
NA	TRBJ2-3	NA	TRBV7-9	TGTGCCAGCAGCTTAAAACAGGGAGTTGCAGATACGCAGTATTTT	CASSLKQGVADTQYF
NA	TRBJ1-5	NA	TRBV15	TGTGCCACCAGCAGAACAACTACAGGGATGGGACAGCCCCAGCATTTT	CATSRTTTGMGQPQHF
TRBD1	TRBJ1-3	NA	TRBV30	TGTGCCTGGAGAGACCCCACAGGGGGCTCCGGAAACACCATATATTTT	CAWRDPTGGSGNTIYF
NA	TRBJ2-7	NA	TRBV28	TGTGCCAGCAGTCCAGAAACTAGGGTGGGATCCTACGAGCAGTACTTC	CASSPETRVGSYEQYF
NA	TRBJ2-7	NA	TRBV7-8	TGTGCCAGCAGCTTGAAGGACAGTTCCTACGAGCAGTACTTC	CASSLKDSSYEQYF
TRBD1	TRBJ1-4	NA	TRBV5-6	TGTGCCAGCAGCTCGGAAGGGGGCGAATCTGAAAAACTGTTTTTT	CASSSEGGESEKLFF
NA	TRBJ2-3	NA	TRBV29-1	TGCAGCGTTGGTCAGGACACAGATACGCAGTATTTT	CSVGQDTDTQYF
NA	TRBJ1-1	NA	TRBV4-2	TGTGCCAGCAGCCAGCCCTCGACCAGGGTTGGCACTGAAGCTTTCTTT	CASSQPSTRVGTEAFF
TRBD2	TRBJ2-1	NA	TRBV4-1	TGCGCCAGCAGCATTACCCGGACTAGCCCTAGCTCCTACAATGAGCAGTTCTTC	CASSITRTSPSSYNEQFF
NA	TRBJ2-2	NA	TRBV7-9	TGTGCCAGCAGCTTAGTAGGGAGTAGGGACACCGGGGAGCTGTTTTTT	CASSLVGSRDTGELFF
NA	TRBJ1-2	NA	TRBV30	TGTGCCTGGAGGAGGGCCTATGGCTACACCTTC	CAWRRAYGYTF
TRBD1	TRBJ1-5	few	TRBV28	TGTGCCAGCAGTTTCCGGGGGGACAGGGGGCGAAATCAGCCCCAGCATTTT	CASSFRGDRGRNQPQHF
NA	TRBJ1-2	NA	TRBV25-1	TGTGCCAGCAGTGATTTGGCAGGGGATGGCTACACCTTC	CASSDLAGDGYTF
NA	TRBJ1-1	NA	TRBV9	TGTGCCAGCAGCCCTGACCAAAGAGGAGCGAACACTGAAGCTTTCTTT	CASSPDQRGANTEAFF